One and the same sample provided the 16 T cell receptor beta chains below, sequenced in a study of CD8+CD57+ T cells in acquired aplastic anemia. Investigators profiled TCR beta VDJ and CDR3 from genomic DNA template. TCRdb redid the calling of the reads with MiXCR, one entry per CDR3 protein. The sample carries 450,000 to 550,000 distinct CDR3 sequences, 25% to 40% recorded once. All sequencing subjects had displayed CD8+CD57+ cell expansion on flow cytometry. Source material: sorted CD4+, CD8+, or CD8+CD57+ T cells (not recorded which) from PBMCs. These receptors all stem from a human donor with aplastic anemia.

This chain links TRBV14 with TRBJ2-2, with 9 bases aligning to TRBD1. Germline V gene sequence: CDR1 SGHDN, CDR2 FVKESK. This CDR3 is 15 amino acids long. The junction had 6 bases not matched to a gene; V was cut back by 6 bases and J by 4 bases. The CDR3 is CASSQGQGSTGELFF. The CDR3 DNA follows: TGTGCCAGCAGTCAGGGACAGGGAAGCACCGGGGAGCTGTTTTTT.

This clonotype has just a few counts. The J gene is TRBJ1-1, the V gene TRBV6-5; D call uncertain. Germline CDR1 is MNHEY and CDR2 is SVGAGI. Trimming shortened V by 5 bases and J by 0 bases, and 7 bases separated the two germline ends. The CDR3 covers 13 residues. Here the CDR3 DNA reads TGTGCCAGCAGTCAATTCATGAACACTGAAGCTTTCTTT. It translates to CASSQFMNTEAFF.

This clonotype was recorded at least ten times. The chain uses TRBV20-1 and TRBJ2-7; D unresolved. V gave up 1 base and J gave up 3 bases, with 10 bases separating them. The CDR3 totals 13 residues. In germline, CDR1 is DFQATT, CDR2 SNEGSKA (reference sequence). For the CDR3, the DNA is TGCAGTGCTAGAGGTCCCTCGGGCTACGAGCAGTACTTC. Amino acids: CSARGPSGYEQYF.

A few counts support this clonotype. This chain joins TRBV9 and TRBJ2-5, with 8 bases lining up with TRBD2. Trimming cost V 2 bases and J 2 bases; bases outside gene matches: 5. Germline CDR1 SGDLS, CDR2 YYNGEE. The CDR3 is 15 amino acids. CDR3 residues: CASSVGASGQETQYF. The CDR3 DNA reads TGTGCCAGCAGCGTCGGGGCTAGCGGGCAAGAGACCCAGTACTTC.

This clonotype was seen just once. The gene calls are TRBV7-8 and TRBJ2-7; the D is unclear. CDR3 size: 12 residues. Germline CDR1 SGHVS, CDR2 FQNEAQ. Trimming removed 5 bases from V and 6 bases from J, with 11 bases in between. CDR3 amino acids: CASSTALGEQYF. In DNA form, the CDR3 reads TGTGCCAGCAGCACCGCCCTTGGCGAGCAGTACTTC. The entire variable domain, with the rest obtained from reference TRBV7-8 and TRBJ2-7, is as follows: GAGVSQSPRYKVAKRGQDVALRCDPISGHVSLFWYQQALGQGPEFLTYFQNEAQLDKSGLPSDRFFAERPEGSVSTLKIQRTQQEDSAVYLCASSTALGEQYFGPGTRLTVT.

This clonotype was counted at least ten times. This chain's CDR3 is CASTIQPREAYEQYF. The CDR3 coding sequence is TGTGCCAGCACAATTCAACCTAGGGAAGCCTACGAGCAGTACTTC. The rearrangement links TRBV2 to TRBJ2-7; D is unresolved. The germline CDR1 and CDR2 sequences are SNHLY and FYNNEI. The CDR3 length is 15 residues. Deletions cut 7 bases from V and 2 bases from J, with 18 bases between.

Concerning this clonotype itself: At one boundary the junction diverges from the germline segment, which might be a read error. This sequence joins TRBV25-1 and TRBJ1-1, with 7 positions matching TRBD1. Germline assignment: CDR1 MGHDK and CDR2 SYGVNS. CDR3 length: 15 amino acids. The chain's CDR3 is CASSSMGQLNTEALF. In DNA form, the CDR3 reads TGTGCCAGCAGCTCAATGGGACAGTTGAACACTGAAGCTCTCTTT.

This clonotype was counted between two and nine times. This may stem from a read error, because a much larger clone lies one nucleotide away. This rearrangement joins TRBV2 to TRBJ2-2, with 8 positions matching TRBD2. CDR3 length: 15 amino acids. Germline V CDR1 and CDR2: SNHLY, FYNNEI. The trim removed 8 bases at V and 2 bases at J, leaving 7 bases unmatched. The CDR3: CASRPTSVNTGELFF. CDR3 sequence (DNA): TGTGCCAGCCGTCCGACTAGCGTTAACACCGGGGAGCTGTTTTTT.

The chain couples TRBV11-2 to TRBJ1-2; D gene ambiguous. Trimming pared 4 bases from V and 5 bases from J, leaving 17 bases between. CDR3 length equals 15 residues. Per the germline V gene, CDR1 is SGHAT and CDR2 is FQNNGV. CDR3 protein: CASSSGRATFYGYTF. The DNA for the CDR3 is TGTGCCAGCAGCTCCGGCCGGGCCACTTTTTATGGCTACACCTTC.

The chain has TRBV6-1 and TRBJ2-7; no definite D call. The CDR3 totals 17 residues. V lost 5 bases and J 2 bases, leaving 22 bases between the germline ends. Per germline, CDR1 MNHNS and CDR2 SASEGT. The CDR3: CASSPLALLTMPYEQYF. CDR3 in DNA: TGTGCCAGCAGTCCTCTTGCCCTTTTGACAATGCCCTACGAGCAGTACTTC.

In its sample, this clonotype was seen a few times. The rearrangement links TRBV4-3 to TRBJ1-5; 7 bases are a match to TRBD1. From germline, CDR1 is LGHNA and CDR2 YSLEER. The CDR3 has 14 amino acids. V lost 2 bases, J lost 8 bases, and 6 bases stayed unmatched. In DNA, the CDR3 is TGCGCCAGCAGCCAAAATAGGGGGCGGGAGCCCCAGCATTTT. Its protein product is CASSQNRGREPQHF.

Only one count was recorded for this clonotype. The J gene is TRBJ2-5, the V gene TRBV7-9; D may be TRBD2 (5 bases). Germline V gene sequence: CDR1 SEHNR, CDR2 FQNEAQ (reference sequence). Trimming stripped 5 bases from V and 2 bases from J, with 18 bases between. CDR3 size: 16 residues. This CDR3 reads CASSEEGRSGQETQYF. The CDR3 nucleotides are TGTGCCAGCAGCGAAGAGGGCCGCTCCGGACAAGAGACCCAGTACTTC.

The chain links TRBV29-1 to TRBJ2-3; 9 positions agree with TRBD1. CDR3 length: 13 residues. Germline trimming cut 5 bases from V and 1 base from J; bases unmatched to any gene: 1. In germline, CDR1 is SQVTM, CDR2 ANQGSEA. The CDR3 is CSVRDRGTDTQYF. The CDR3, as DNA: TGCAGCGTTCGGGACAGGGGCACAGATACGCAGTATTTT.

This clonotype was counted ten times or more. V and J are TRBV9 and TRBJ1-2, with 8 bases matching TRBD1. Per germline, CDR1 SGDLS and CDR2 YYNGEE. J was trimmed by 4 bases and V by 4 bases; bases with no gene match: 12. The CDR3 loop spans 16 amino acids. In nucleotides, the CDR3 is TGTGCCAGCAGCTCGATTCCCAGGGGGCAGACCTATGGCTACACCTTC. Translation gives CASSSIPRGQTYGYTF.

This clonotype was detected ten times or more. The chain joins TRBV9 to TRBJ1-5; TRBD1 might be the D (5 bases). CDR1 SGDLS and CDR2 YYNGEE come from the germline V gene. The CDR3 length is 18 residues. V lost 1 base and J lost 2, with 19 bases in between. The DNA of the CDR3 is TGTGCCAGCAGCGTAACAGGTAACGTCGTGAAAGGCAATCAGCCCCAGCATTTT. Its protein product is CASSVTGNVVKGNQPQHF.

This chain connects TRBV2 to TRBJ2-7; D call uncertain. Trimming pared 2 bases from V and 4 bases from J, leaving 12 bases between. Germline values: CDR1 SNHLY, CDR2 FYNNEI. The CDR3 is made up of 14 amino acids. DNA for the CDR3: TGTGCCAGCAGTGAAAGGGCAATGACTTACGAGCAGTACTTC. Translating it yields CASSERAMTYEQYF.